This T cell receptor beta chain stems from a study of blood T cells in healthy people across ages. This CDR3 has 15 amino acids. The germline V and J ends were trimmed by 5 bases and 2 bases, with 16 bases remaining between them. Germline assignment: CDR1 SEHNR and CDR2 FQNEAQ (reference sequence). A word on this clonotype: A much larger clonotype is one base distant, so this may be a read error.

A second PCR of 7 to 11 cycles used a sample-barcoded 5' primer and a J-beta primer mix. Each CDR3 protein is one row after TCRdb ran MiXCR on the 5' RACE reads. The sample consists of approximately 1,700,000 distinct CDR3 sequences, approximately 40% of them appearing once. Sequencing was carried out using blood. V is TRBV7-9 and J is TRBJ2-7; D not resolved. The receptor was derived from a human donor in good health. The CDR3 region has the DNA TGTGCCAGCAGCCAAGGGCCGGGTCTTCCCTACGAGCAGTACTTC. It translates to CASSQGPGLPYEQYF.